The 17 T cell receptor beta chains below all came from one sample that was sequenced in a study of blood T cells in healthy people across ages. With a J-beta primer mix and a sample-barcoded 5' primer, a second PCR ran roughly 6 to 11 cycles. TCRdb fed the 5' RACE reads into MiXCR, producing one record per CDR3 protein. The table records around 320,000 distinct CDR3 sequences, 25% to 30% of them present only once. The sequenced material came from blood. These receptors all come from a woman in her seventies in good health.

The CDR3 loop is CASSADPGVWGGEQFF. CDR3 nucleotide sequence: TGCGCCAGCAGCGCTGATCCGGGGGTCTGGGGCGGTGAGCAGTTCTTC. The chain joins TRBV10-1 to TRBJ2-1, with D tentatively TRBD2 (6 bases). Germline V gives CDR1 WNHNN, CDR2 SYGVQD (reference sequence). The CDR3 consists of 16 residues. The V and J ends lost 6 bases and 9 bases respectively, with 24 bases between them.

The chain recombines TRBV27 with TRBJ2-2; D not resolved. This CDR3 is built from 14 residues. Germline CDR1 and CDR2: MNHEY and SMNVEV (reference sequence). Deletions cut 3 bases from V and 6 bases from J, with 11 bases between. The CDR3 DNA follows: TGTGCCAGCAGTTTGGATTATTCCCCCGGGGAGCTGTTTTTT. Protein sequence: CASSLDYSPGELFF.

Only a few counts were recorded for this clonotype. This rearrangement joins TRBV4-3 to TRBJ2-5, with D unresolved. The V and J ends lost 2 bases and 5 bases respectively, with 9 bases between them. There are 13 residues in the CDR3. Germline V gene sequence: CDR1 LGHNA, CDR2 YSLEER. The chain's CDR3 is CASSQYLGETQYF. CDR3 DNA sequence: TGCGCCAGCAGCCAATACTTAGGGGAGACCCAGTACTTC.

This rearrangement joins TRBV2 to TRBJ2-1; D remains unclear. The end of the DNA aligns better with TRBJ2-7, so the J call may be wrong. The germline CDR1 and CDR2 sequences are SNHLY and FYNNEI. CDR3 length: 12 residues. CDR3 protein: CASQGYLSEQYF. The CDR3, as DNA: TGTGCCAGCCAAGGGTACCTAAGCGAGCAGTACTTC.

This clonotype was seen a handful of times. V gene TRBV7-2 combines with J gene TRBJ2-5; perhaps TRBD2 as D (6 bases). Between the trimmed V and J ends, which lost 1 base and 5 bases, there was a span of 14 bases. CDR3 size: 15 residues. Germline V gene sequence: CDR1 SGHTA, CDR2 FQGNSA. CDR3 nucleotide sequence: TGTGCCAGCAGCTTAGAATCGCGGGGAGTGGAGACCCAGTACTTC. Translation: CASSLESRGVETQYF.

There are a few counts of this clonotype. The CDR3 is CASSYSIIGGDTEAFF. The CDR3 DNA sequence: TGTGCCAGCAGTTACTCGATAATCGGTGGAGACACTGAAGCTTTCTTT. The genes are TRBV6-5 and TRBJ1-1; D is undetermined. V dropped 0 bases and J dropped 3 bases, with 14 bases sitting between them. CDR1 and CDR2 from the germline V gene are MNHEY and SVGAGI. This CDR3 spans 16 amino acids.

This clonotype was seen a few times. The junction shows a germline mismatch at one end, possibly a read error. V is TRBV29-1 and J is TRBJ2-2, with D tentatively TRBD1 or TRBD2 (5 bases each). Germline CDR1 is SQVTM and CDR2 is ANQGSEA. CDR3 length: 14 amino acids. The CDR3 region is CSVSADVGTGELSF. For the CDR3, the DNA is TGCAGCGTTTCAGCGGACGTTGGGACCGGGGAGCTGTCTTTT.

The rearrangement links TRBV6-5 to TRBJ1-4; TRBD1 aligns across 11 bases. Germline V gives CDR1 MNHEY, CDR2 SVGAGI. Germline trimming cut 0 bases from V and 11 bases from J; bases unmatched to any gene: 14. CDR3 length: 18 amino acids. The CDR3 region is CASSYSGTGGNLRKKLFF. The CDR3 bases are TGTGCCAGCAGTTACTCCGGGACAGGGGGTAACTTAAGGAAGAAACTGTTTTTT.

The chain employs TRBV7-6 and TRBJ2-7, with a tentative D call TRBD2 (5 bases). Trimming pared 5 bases from V and 4 bases from J, leaving 12 bases between. The CDR3 loop spans 13 amino acids. Germline CDR1 reads SGHVS; CDR2 reads FNYEAQ. The CDR3 bases are TGTGCCAGCAGCCGAAATAGCGAATACGAGCAGTACTTC. This encodes CASSRNSEYEQYF.

The rearrangement joins TRBV6-1 to TRBJ2-7; 8 positions agree with TRBD1. Germline V gene lookup returns CDR1 MNHNS and CDR2 SASEGT. V lost 2 bases to trimming and J lost 5 bases; unmatched junction nucleotides: 8. CDR3 size: 15 residues. For the CDR3, the DNA is TGTGCCAGCAGTGAACCGACAGGGGCTGGCAACGAGCAGTACTTC. Encoded protein: CASSEPTGAGNEQYF.

This clonotype was recorded a few times. This sequence joins TRBV12-3 or TRBV12-4 and TRBJ2-5, with 9 bases fitting TRBD1. The J call is uncertain, as TRBJ2-7 better fits the DNA end. The CDR3 is made up of 15 amino acids. CDR3 sequence reads: CASSSSGTGFNEQYF. The CDR3 DNA sequence: TGTGCCAGCAGCTCTTCCGGGACAGGGTTTAACGAGCAGTACTTC.

This clonotype was seen many times. The rearrangement links TRBV28 to TRBJ2-5; TRBD2 agrees at 11 bases. Germline V lookup: CDR1 MDHEN, CDR2 SYDVKM. J gave up 13 bases and V 5 bases, and 6 bases lay outside the gene matches. This CDR3 has 12 amino acids. CDR3 region: CASSTRLAGRYF. For the CDR3, the DNA is TGTGCCAGCAGTACGCGACTAGCGGGGAGGTACTTC.

The chain carries TRBV7-9 and TRBJ2-6; tentatively, D is TRBD2 (5 bases). Trimming took 4 bases from V and 4 from J, leaving 11 bases between them. The CDR3 length is 15 residues. Germline loops: CDR1 SEHNR, CDR2 FQNEAQ (reference sequence). The CDR3 DNA sequence: TGTGCCAGCAGCTCACCAACGGGAGGGGCCAACGTCCTGACTTTC. Translation gives CASSSPTGGANVLTF. Looking up the rest from reference TRBV7-9 and TRBJ2-6 gives the full variable domain: DTGVSQNPRHKITKRGQNVTFRCDPISEHNRLYWYRQTLGQGPEFLTYFQNEAQLEKSRLLSDRFSAERPKGSFSTLEIQRTEQGDSAMYLCASSSPTGGANVLTFGAGSRLTVL.

This clonotype was seen many times. The chain joins TRBV7-9 to TRBJ2-2; TRBD1 agrees at 7 bases. The germline gives CDR1 SEHNR, CDR2 FQNEAQ (reference sequence). Losses at the gene ends were 5 bases for V and 5 bases for J; bases not matched to a gene: 17. The CDR3 sequence is 18 residues long. The CDR3 bases are TGTGCCAGCAGCCCCCGTGCTCGGACAGGAGTTCGTACCGGGGAGCTGTTTTTT. Protein sequence: CASSPRARTGVRTGELFF.

The chain employs TRBV4-1 and TRBJ1-4; D is perhaps TRBD1 (6 bases). V shed 1 base and J shed 0 bases, with 6 bases lying between them. From germline, CDR1 is MGHRA and CDR2 YSYEKL. The CDR3 is made up of 15 amino acids. CDR3 loop: CASSQGTATNEKLFF. The CDR3 DNA sequence: TGCGCCAGCAGCCAAGGGACAGCAACTAATGAAAAACTGTTTTTT.

This clonotype has just a few counts. The V and J genes are TRBV12-3 or TRBV12-4 and TRBJ2-7, with 9 bases that match TRBD1. This CDR3 is built from 15 residues. The V segment lost 3 bases and the J segment 2 bases; nucleotides outside the gene matches: 5. CDR3 loop: CASSFGRTGAYEQYF. The CDR3 nucleotides read TGTGCCAGCAGTTTTGGTCGGACAGGGGCCTACGAGCAGTACTTC.

In DNA form, the CDR3 reads TGCGCCAGCAGCGACCGACAGGGGGCGAAAAACATTCAGTACTTC. It specifies CASSDRQGAKNIQYF. The V gene is TRBV5-1, the J gene TRBJ2-4, with 10 nucleotides matching TRBD1. The CDR3 is 15 amino acids. Trimming at V came to 4 bases and at J to 4 bases, leaving 5 bases not matched to a gene. Per germline, CDR1 SGHRS and CDR2 YFSETQ.